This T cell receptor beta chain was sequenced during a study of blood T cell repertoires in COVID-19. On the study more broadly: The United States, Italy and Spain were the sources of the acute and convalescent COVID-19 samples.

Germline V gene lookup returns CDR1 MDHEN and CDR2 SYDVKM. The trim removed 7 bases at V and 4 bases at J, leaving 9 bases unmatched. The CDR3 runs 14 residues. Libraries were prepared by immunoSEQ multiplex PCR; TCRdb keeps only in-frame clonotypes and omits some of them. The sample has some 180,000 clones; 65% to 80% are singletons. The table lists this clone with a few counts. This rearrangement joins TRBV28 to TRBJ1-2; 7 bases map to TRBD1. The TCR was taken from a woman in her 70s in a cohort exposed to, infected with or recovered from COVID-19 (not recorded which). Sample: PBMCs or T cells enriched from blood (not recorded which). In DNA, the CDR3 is TGTGCCAGCACTCCAGGGGGGACCGTCTATGGCTACACCTTC. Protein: CASTPGGTVYGYTF.